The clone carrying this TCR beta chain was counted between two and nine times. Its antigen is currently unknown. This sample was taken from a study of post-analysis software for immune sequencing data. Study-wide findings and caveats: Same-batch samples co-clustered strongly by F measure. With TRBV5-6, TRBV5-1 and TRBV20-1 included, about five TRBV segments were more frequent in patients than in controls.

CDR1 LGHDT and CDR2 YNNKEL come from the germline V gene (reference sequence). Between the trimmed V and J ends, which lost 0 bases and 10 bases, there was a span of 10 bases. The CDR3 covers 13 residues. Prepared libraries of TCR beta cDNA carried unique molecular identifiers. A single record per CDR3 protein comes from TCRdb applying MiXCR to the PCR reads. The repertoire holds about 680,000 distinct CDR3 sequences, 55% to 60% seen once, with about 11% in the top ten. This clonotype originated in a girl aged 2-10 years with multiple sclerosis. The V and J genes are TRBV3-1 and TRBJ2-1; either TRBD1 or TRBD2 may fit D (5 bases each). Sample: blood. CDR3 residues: CASSQDGASEQFF. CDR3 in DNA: TGTGCCAGCAGCCAAGATGGGGCTAGCGAGCAGTTCTTC.